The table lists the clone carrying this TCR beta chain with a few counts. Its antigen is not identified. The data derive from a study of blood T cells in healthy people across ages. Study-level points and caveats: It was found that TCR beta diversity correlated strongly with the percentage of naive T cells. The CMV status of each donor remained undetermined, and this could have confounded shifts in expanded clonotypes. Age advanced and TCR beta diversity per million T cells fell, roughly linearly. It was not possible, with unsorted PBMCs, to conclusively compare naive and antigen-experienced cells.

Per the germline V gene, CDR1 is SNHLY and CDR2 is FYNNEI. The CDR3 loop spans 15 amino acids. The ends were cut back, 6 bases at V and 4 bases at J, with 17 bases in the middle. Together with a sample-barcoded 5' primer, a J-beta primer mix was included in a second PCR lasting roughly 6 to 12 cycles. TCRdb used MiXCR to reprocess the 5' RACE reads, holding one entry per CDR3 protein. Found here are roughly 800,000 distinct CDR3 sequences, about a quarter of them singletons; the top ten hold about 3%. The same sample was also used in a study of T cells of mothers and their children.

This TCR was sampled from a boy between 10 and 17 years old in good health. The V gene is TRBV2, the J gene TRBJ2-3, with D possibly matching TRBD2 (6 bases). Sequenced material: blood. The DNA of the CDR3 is TGTGCCAGCAGACGACGGTCGGGGGACGCAGATACGCAGTATTTT. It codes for CASRRRSGDADTQYF. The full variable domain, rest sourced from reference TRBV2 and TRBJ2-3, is EPEVTQTPSHQVTQMGQEVILRCVPISNHLYFYWYRQILGQKVEFLVSFYNNEISEKSEIFDDQFSVERPDGSNFTLKIRSTKLEDSAMYFCASRRRSGDADTQYFGPGTRLTVL.